This T cell receptor (beta chain) was profiled in a study of post-analysis software for immune sequencing data (dated by TCRdb to 2014 to 2015). Study-wide context: Recorded disease courses included relapsing-remitting, secondary progressive and progressive-relapsing multiple sclerosis, with some patients lacking subtype annotation. The patient repertoires were compared against more than 10 previously published healthy control repertoires obtained from donors aged roughly 6 to 28 years. A subset of samples was prepared in parallel using single-end sample barcoding, then pooled and co-amplified after Illumina adapter ligation.

To demonstrate the VDJtools post-analysis software, the study profiled TCR beta repertoires from the peripheral blood of about a dozen young patients with multiple sclerosis. The patients with multiple sclerosis were children and adolescents between 6 and 15 years of age. The paper as a whole reports these results and caveats: The multiple sclerosis patient group was slightly younger than the control group. Significantly higher frequencies in patients than in controls were found for several TRBV segments, including TRBV5-6, TRBV5-1 and TRBV20-1. Compared with controls, multiple sclerosis patients had significantly lower normalized Chao1 diversity, a finding suggesting substantial peripheral T-cell clonal expansion. Direct clustering with F measure revealed strong co-clustering of samples prepared in the same batch, which led to a batch-effect correction.

There are 14 amino acids in the CDR3, from cysteine to phenylalanine inclusive. Only the CDR3 part of the read is kept: 42 bases, read in frame from the first base. V sheds 5 bases and J sheds 0 bases, leaving 9 bases between their ends. CDR1 and CDR2 are drawn from the germline V gene: MNHEY, SVGAGI. Library preparation used PCR. The instrument given in TCRdb is Illumina HiSeq 2500. Unique molecular identifiers were incorporated into TCR beta cDNA libraries to reduce PCR and sequencing biases. Roughly 0.5 million cDNA molecules were obtained per 1 to 10 million input T cells, so each molecule approximated one T cell. Patient libraries were prepared and sequenced with the same protocol used for the earlier healthy control dataset. Samples belonging to the same batch were prepared together, multiplexed and sequenced on a shared HiSeq lane. Per the authors' processing: Raw barcoded reads were processed with MIGEC, and single-read molecular identifier groups were discarded before consensus assembly and CDR3 extraction. Clonotype tables were post-analysed with VDJtools, normalizing diversity by down-sampling all datasets to the smallest sample size. Repertoire overlap clustering matched CDR3 amino acid but not nucleotide sequences to correct batch-related cross-sample contamination. In TCRdb, the public reads were trimmed at Q25 with fastp and aligned with MiXCR, with productive beta chains retained. Rows merge per CDR3 protein into single entries with the most common DNA and genes. These V and J calls originate from TCRdb's pipeline instead of the authors' own analysis. This sample comprises hundreds of thousands of distinct CDR3 sequences, about 57% of them detected only once. About 4.5% of the sample belongs to the ten largest clones.

Comments on this clonotype: Its recognized antigen is unknown. The input lacks base qualities; no much larger clone sits a single base away.

This TCR derives from a girl between 5 and 17 years old with multiple sclerosis. This sequence uses TRBV6-5 and TRBJ2-3, with no confident D gene call. Input material: blood. The CDR3 loop reads CASSKLDSTDTQYF. The nucleotide sequence reads TGTGCCAGCAGTAAATTGGATAGCACAGATACGCAGTATTTT.